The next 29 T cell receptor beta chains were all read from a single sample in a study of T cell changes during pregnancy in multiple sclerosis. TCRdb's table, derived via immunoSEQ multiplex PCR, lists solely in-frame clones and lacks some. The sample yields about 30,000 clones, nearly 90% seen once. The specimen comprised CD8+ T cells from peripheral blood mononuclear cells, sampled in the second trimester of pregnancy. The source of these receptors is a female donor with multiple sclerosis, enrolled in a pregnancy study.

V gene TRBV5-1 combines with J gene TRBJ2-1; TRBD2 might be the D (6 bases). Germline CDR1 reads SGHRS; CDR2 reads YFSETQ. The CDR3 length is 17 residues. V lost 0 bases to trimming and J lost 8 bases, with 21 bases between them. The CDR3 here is CASSLDLAEPTFDEQFF. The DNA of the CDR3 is TGCGCCAGCAGCTTGGATTTAGCGGAGCCGACCTTCGATGAGCAGTTCTTC.

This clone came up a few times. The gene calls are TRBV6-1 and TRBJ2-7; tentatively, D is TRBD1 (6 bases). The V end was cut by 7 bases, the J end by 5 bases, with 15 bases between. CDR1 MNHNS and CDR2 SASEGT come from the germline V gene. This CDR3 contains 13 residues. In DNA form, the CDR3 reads TGTGCCAGCAAACACGGACAGTCCCACGAGCAGTACTTC. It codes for CASKHGQSHEQYF.

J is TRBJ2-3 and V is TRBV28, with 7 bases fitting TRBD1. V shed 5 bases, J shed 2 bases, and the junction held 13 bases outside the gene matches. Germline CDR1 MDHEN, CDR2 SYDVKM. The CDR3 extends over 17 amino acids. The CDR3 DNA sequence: TGTGCCAGCAGTATCCTCCAGGGGGAGACCGACACAGATACGCAGTATTTT. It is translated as CASSILQGETDTDTQYF.

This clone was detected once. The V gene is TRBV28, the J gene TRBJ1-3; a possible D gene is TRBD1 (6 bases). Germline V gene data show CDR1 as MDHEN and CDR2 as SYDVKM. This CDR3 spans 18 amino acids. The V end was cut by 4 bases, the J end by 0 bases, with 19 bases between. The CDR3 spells CASSSPDRLTTSGNTIYF. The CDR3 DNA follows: TGTGCCAGCAGTTCACCGGACAGACTGACGACCTCTGGAAACACCATATATTTT.

The CDR3, as DNA: TGTGCCAGCAGCTTGGGACAGCTCTACACCTTC. It translates to CASSLGQLYTF. The chain joins TRBV5-4 to TRBJ1-2; a weak D match, TRBD1 (5 bases). Looked up from germline, CDR1 is SGHNT and CDR2 is YYREEE (reference sequence). The CDR3 consists of 11 residues. The V end was cut by 0 bases, the J end by 10 bases, with 7 bases between.

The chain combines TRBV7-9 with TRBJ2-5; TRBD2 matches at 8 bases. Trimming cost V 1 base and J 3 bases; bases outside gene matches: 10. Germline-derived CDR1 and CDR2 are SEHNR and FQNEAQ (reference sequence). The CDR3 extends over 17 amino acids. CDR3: CASSLGDERELEETQYF. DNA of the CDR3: TGTGCCAGCAGCTTAGGGGACGAGCGGGAGCTGGAAGAGACCCAGTACTTC.

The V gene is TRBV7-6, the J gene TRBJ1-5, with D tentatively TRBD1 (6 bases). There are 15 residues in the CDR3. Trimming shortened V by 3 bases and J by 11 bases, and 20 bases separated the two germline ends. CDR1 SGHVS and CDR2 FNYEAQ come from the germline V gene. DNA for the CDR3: TGTGCCAGCAGCTTGGCCGGGACAACTTTCTGGGCCCAGCATTTT. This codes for CASSLAGTTFWAQHF.

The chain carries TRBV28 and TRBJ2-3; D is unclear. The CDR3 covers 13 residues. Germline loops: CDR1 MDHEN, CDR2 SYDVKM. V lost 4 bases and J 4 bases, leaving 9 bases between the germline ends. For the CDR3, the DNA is TGTGCCAGCAGTTCCCTAAAGCCAGATACGCAGTATTTT. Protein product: CASSSLKPDTQYF.

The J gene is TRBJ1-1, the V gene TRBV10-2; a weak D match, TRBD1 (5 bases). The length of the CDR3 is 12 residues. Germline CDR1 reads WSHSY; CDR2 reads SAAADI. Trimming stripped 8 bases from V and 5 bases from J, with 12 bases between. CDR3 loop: CASGEGTTEAFF. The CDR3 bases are TGCGCCAGCGGGGAGGGGACTACTGAAGCTTTCTTT.

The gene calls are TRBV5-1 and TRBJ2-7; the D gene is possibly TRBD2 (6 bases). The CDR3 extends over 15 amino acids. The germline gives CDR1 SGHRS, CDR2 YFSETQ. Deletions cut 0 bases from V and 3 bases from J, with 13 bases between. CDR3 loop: CASSLVASELYEQYF. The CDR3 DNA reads TGCGCCAGCAGCTTGGTGGCTAGCGAACTCTACGAGCAGTACTTC.

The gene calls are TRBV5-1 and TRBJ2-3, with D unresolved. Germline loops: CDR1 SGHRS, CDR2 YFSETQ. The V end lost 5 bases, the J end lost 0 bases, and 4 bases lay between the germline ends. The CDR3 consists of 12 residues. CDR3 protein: CASSLSTDTQYF. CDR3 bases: TGCGCCAGCAGTCTGAGCACAGATACGCAGTATTTT.

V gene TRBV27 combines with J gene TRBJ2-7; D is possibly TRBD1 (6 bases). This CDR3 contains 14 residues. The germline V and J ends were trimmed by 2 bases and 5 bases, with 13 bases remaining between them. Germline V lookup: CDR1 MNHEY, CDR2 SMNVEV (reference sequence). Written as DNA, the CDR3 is TGTGCCAGCAGTTTAACAGGGTCTTACGACGAGCAGTACTTC. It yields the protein CASSLTGSYDEQYF.

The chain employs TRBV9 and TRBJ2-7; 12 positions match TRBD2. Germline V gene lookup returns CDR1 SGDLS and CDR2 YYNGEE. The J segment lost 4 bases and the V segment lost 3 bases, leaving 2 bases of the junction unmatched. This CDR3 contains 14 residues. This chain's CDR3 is CASSAGTSGYEQYF. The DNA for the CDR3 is TGTGCCAGCAGCGCCGGGACTAGCGGGTACGAGCAGTACTTC.

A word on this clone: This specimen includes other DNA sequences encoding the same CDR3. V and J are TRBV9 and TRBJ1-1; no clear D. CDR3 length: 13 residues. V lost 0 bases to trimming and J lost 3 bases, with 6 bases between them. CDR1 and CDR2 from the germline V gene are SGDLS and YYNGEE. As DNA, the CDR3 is TGTGCCAGCAGCGTAGGCGGAGACACTGAAGCTTTCTTT. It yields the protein CASSVGGDTEAFF.

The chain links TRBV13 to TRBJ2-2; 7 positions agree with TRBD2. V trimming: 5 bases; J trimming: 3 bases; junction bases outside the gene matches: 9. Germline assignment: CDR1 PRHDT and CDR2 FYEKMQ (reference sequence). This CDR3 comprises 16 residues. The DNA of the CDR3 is TGTGCCAGCAGCGATCCTTATGGGAGGGACACCGGGGAGCTGTTTTTT. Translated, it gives CASSDPYGRDTGELFF.

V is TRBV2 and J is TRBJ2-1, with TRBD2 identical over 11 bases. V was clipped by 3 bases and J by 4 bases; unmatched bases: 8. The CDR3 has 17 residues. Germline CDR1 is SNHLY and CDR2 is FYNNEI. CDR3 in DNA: TGTGCCAGCAGTGACGGTGAGGGACTAGCGGTTTACAATGAGCAGTTCTTC. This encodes CASSDGEGLAVYNEQFF.

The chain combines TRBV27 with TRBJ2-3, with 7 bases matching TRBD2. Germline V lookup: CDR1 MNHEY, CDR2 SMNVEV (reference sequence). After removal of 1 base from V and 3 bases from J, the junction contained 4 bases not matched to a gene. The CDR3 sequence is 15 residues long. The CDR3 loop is CASSLYISGTDTQYF. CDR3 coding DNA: TGTGCCAGCAGTTTATATATTAGCGGGACAGATACGCAGTATTTT.

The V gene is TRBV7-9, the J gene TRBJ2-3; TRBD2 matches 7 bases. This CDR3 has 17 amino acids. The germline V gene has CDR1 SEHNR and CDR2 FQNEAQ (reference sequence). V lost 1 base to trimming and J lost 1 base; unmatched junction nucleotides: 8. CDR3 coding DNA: TGTGCCAGCAGCTTAGTTCGGACTAGTTCAGGCACAGATACGCAGTATTTT. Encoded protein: CASSLVRTSSGTDTQYF.

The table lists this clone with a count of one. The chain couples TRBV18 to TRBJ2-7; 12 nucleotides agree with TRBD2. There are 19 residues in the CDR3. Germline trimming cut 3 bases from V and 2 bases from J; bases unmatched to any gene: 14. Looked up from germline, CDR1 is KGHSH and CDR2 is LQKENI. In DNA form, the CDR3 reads TGTGCCAGCTCACCCGACGGACTAGCGGGATCAATTGAACCCTACGAGCAGTACTTC. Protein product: CASSPDGLAGSIEPYEQYF.

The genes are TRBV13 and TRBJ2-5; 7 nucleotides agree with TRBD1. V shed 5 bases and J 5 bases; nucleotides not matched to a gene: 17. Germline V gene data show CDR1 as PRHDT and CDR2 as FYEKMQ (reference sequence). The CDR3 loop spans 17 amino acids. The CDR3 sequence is CASSPFLSDRVFETQYF. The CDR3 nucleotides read TGTGCCAGCAGCCCCTTTCTTTCCGACAGGGTATTTGAGACCCAGTACTTC.

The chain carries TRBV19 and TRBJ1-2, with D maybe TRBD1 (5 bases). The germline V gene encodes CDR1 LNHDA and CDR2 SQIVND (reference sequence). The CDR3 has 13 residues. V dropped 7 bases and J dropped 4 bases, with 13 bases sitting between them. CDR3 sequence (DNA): TGTGCCAGTAAGTCACCAGACAGCTATGGCTACACCTTC. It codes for CASKSPDSYGYTF.

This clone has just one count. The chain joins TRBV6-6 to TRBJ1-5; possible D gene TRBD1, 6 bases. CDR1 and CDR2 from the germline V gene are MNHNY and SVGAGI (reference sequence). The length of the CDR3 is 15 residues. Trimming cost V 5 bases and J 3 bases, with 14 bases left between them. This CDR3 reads CASSRSRDNNQPQHF. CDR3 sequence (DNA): TGTGCCAGCAGTCGAAGCCGGGACAACAATCAGCCCCAGCATTTT.

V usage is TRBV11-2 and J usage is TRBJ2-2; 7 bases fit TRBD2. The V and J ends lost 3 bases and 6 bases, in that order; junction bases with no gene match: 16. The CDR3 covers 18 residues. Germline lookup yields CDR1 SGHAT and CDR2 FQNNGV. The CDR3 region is CASSFRLALSSSAGELFF. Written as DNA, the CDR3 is TGTGCCAGCAGCTTCCGACTAGCTTTATCTAGTAGCGCCGGGGAGCTGTTTTTT. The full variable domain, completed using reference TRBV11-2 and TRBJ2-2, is EAGVAQSPRYKIIEKRQSVAFWCNPISGHATLYWYQQILGQGPKLLIQFQNNGVVDDSQLPKDRFSAERLKGVDSTLKIQPAKLEDSAVYLCASSFRLALSSSAGELFFGEGSRLTVL.

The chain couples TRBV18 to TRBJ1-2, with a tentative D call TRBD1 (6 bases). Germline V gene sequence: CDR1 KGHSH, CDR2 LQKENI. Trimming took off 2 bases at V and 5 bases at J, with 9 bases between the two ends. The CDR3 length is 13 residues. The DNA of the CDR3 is TGTGCCAGCTCACCAGGGACACTGTATGGCTACACCTTC. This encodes CASSPGTLYGYTF.

CDR3 sequence: CATRGEGSYNEQFF. Written as DNA, the CDR3 is TGTGCCACCAGGGGGGAGGGCTCCTACAATGAGCAGTTCTTC. The chain links TRBV25-1 to TRBJ2-1, with D possibly called TRBD1 or TRBD2 (7 bases each). Germline CDR1 and CDR2: MGHDK and SYGVNS. The CDR3 runs 14 residues. The V end was cut by 10 bases, the J end by 0 bases, with 13 bases between.

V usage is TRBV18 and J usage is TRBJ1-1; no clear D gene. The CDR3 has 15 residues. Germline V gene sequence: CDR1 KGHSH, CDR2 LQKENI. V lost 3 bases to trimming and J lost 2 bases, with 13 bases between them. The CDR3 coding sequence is TGTGCCAGCTCACCTCCCTTGACACTCAACACTGAAGCTTTCTTT. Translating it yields CASSPPLTLNTEAFF.

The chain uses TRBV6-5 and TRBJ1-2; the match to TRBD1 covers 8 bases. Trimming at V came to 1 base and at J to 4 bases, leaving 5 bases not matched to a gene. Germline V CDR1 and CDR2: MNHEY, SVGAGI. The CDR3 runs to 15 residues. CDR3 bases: TGTGCCAGCAGTTACTATAACAGGGGGGGCTATGGCTACACCTTC. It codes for CASSYYNRGGYGYTF.

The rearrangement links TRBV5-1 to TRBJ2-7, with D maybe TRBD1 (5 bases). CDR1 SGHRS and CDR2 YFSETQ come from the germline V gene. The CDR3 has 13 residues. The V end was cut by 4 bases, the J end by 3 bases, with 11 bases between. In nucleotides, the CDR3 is TGCGCCAGCAGCCCGACAGAAAACTACGAGCAGTACTTC. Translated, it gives CASSPTENYEQYF.

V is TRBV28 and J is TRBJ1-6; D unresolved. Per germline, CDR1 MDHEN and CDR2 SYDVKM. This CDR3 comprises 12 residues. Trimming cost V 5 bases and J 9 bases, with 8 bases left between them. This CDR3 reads CASSVPISPLHF. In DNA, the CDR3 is TGTGCCAGCAGTGTCCCAATTTCACCCCTCCACTTT.